The rows below give T cell receptor beta chains drawn from one sample of a study of cytomegalovirus exposure and HLA in healthy donors. Sequenced by immunoSEQ multiplex PCR; TCRdb stores in-frame clones only, minus some. In the table there are more than 90,000 clones, about 60% of which are singletons. The sample comprised PBMCs. These receptors all come from a woman aged 25 to 39 in good health and CMV-seronegative. CDR3s include the opening cysteine and the closing phenylalanine or tryptophan. A D gene is named only where the DNA matches it firmly. The size field is filled for only some rows; it gives once, few, many or a size class.

-,TRBJ2-3,TRBD1,TRBV4-3,CASSQGVAGGLTDTQYF,TGCGCCAGCAGCCAAGGGGTCGCAGGGGGCTTGACAGATACGCAGTATTTT
-,TRBJ2-1,TRBD1,TRBV28,CASSLTPGTGGVGSNEQFF,TGTGCCAGCAGTTTAACCCCTGGGACAGGGGGCGTGGGGTCCAATGAGCAGTTCTTC
-,TRBJ2-3,-,TRBV6-4,CASSEGGHTDTQYF,TGTGCCAGCAGTGAAGGAGGGCACACAGATACGCAGTATTTT
-,TRBJ2-1,TRBD1,TRBV11-1,CASSTGTGAYNEQFF,TGTGCCAGCAGCACCGGGACAGGGGCCTACAATGAGCAGTTCTTC
few,TRBJ2-7,TRBD2,TRBV7-2,CASSNPRTSGRYEQYF,TGTGCCAGCAGCAACCCCCGGACTAGCGGGCGCTACGAGCAGTACTTC
-,TRBJ2-7,-,TRBV6-1,CASSEAGVRGDEQYF,TGTGCCAGCAGTGAAGCCGGGGTCCGAGGAGACGAGCAGTACTTC
-,TRBJ2-7,-,TRBV7-8,CASSKYGGGQTSYEQYF,TGTGCCAGCAGCAAATACGGAGGGGGCCAAACCTCCTACGAGCAGTACTTC
-,TRBJ2-7,-,TRBV28,CASRTDRIASYEQYF,TGTGCCAGCAGAACTGACAGGATCGCTTCCTACGAGCAGTACTTC
-,TRBJ2-7,TRBD2,TRBV7-2,CASSLEPWREGAYEQYF,TGTGCCAGCAGCTTAGAGCCGTGGCGGGAGGGCGCCTACGAGCAGTACTTC
-,TRBJ2-1,-,TRBV9,CASSPSSYNEQFF,TGTGCCAGCTCTCCTAGCTCCTACAATGAGCAGTTCTTC
few,TRBJ2-7,TRBD1,TRBV19,CASSVHRGYTYEQYF,TGTGCCAGTAGTGTACACAGGGGGTATACCTACGAGCAGTACTTC
once,TRBJ2-2,-,TRBV19,CASSMKRPSTGELFF,TGTGCCAGTAGTATGAAGCGACCGAGCACCGGGGAGCTGTTTTTT
-,TRBJ1-1,-,TRBV28,CASSLRQVNTEASF,TGTGCCAGCAGTTTAAGACAGGTGAACACTGAAGCTTCCTTT
once,TRBJ2-1,TRBD2,TRBV4-3,CASSQETSGKYNEQFF,TGCGCCAGCAGCCAAGAGACTAGCGGGAAATACAATGAGCAGTTCTTC
once,TRBJ1-2,TRBD1,TRBV20-1,CSARDREGYTF,TGCAGTGCTAGGGACAGGGAGGGCTACACCTTC
few,TRBJ2-4,TRBD1,TRBV28,CASSLSGQGGVKNIQYF,TGTGCCAGCAGTTTATCGGGACAGGGTGGAGTCAAAAACATTCAGTACTTC
-,TRBJ2-3,TRBD2,TRBV28,CASSLSLAGGFNPLEADTQYF,TGTGCCAGCAGTTTATCCCTAGCGGGAGGGTTTAATCCTCTTGAGGCAGATACGCAGTATTTT
few,TRBJ1-2,-,TRBV27,CASSLSLGGSYGYTF,TGTGCCAGCAGTTTATCGTTAGGTGGGAGCTATGGCTACACCTTC
-,TRBJ2-1,TRBD1,TRBV19,CASTPQGAAYNEQFF,TGTGCCAGTACCCCACAGGGGGCGGCCTACAATGAGCAGTTCTTC
-,TRBJ1-3,-,TRBV7-9,CASSFGGEGNTIYF,TGTGCCAGCAGCTTCGGCGGGGAAGGAAACACCATATATTTT
few,TRBJ1-4,-,TRBV6-1,CASIPFDRSNEKLFF,TGTGCCAGCATCCCCTTCGACAGGTCTAATGAAAAACTGTTTTTT
few,TRBJ1-1,-,TRBV6-5,CASSPRPTGNTEAFF,TGTGCCAGCAGCCCCCGACCCACGGGGAACACTGAAGCTTTCTTT
-,TRBJ2-7,TRBD2,TRBV27,CASRKIAGVHEQYF,TGTGCCAGCAGGAAAATAGCGGGAGTACACGAGCAGTACTTC
-,TRBJ2-3,-,TRBV11-2,CASSSLVGTSTDTQYF,TGTGCCAGCAGCTCCCTAGTCGGGACTAGCACAGATACGCAGTATTTT
-,TRBJ2-2,TRBD1,TRBV9,CASSATGANTGELFF,TGTGCCAGCAGCGCGACAGGGGCGAACACCGGGGAGCTGTTTTTT
few,TRBJ2-5,TRBD1,TRBV27,CASSPGQIQETQYF,TGTGCCAGCAGTCCGGGACAGATCCAAGAGACCCAGTACTTC
once,TRBJ1-2,TRBD1,TRBV30,CAWSRGQGAYGYTF,TGTGCCTGGAGTCGTGGACAGGGGGCTTACGGCTACACCTTC
-,TRBJ2-7,TRBD1,TRBV6-6,CASDGTGSYEQYF,TGTGCCAGCGACGGGACAGGGAGCTACGAGCAGTACTTC
-,TRBJ2-1,-,TRBV7-6,CASSRQHGQSNEQFF,TGTGCCAGCAGCCGACAGCATGGACAGAGCAATGAGCAGTTCTTC
-,TRBJ2-7,TRBD2,TRBV15,CATTHTGGDFYEQYF,TGTGCCACCACACACACCGGGGGGGACTTCTACGAGCAGTACTTC
-,TRBJ1-2,TRBD1,TRBV19,CASSTGQGMMVNYGYTF,TGTGCCAGTAGTACCGGACAGGGGATGATGGTTAACTATGGCTACACCTTC
-,TRBJ1-4,-,TRBV4-1,CASSLGHTGDEKLFF,TGCGCCAGCAGCCTCGGACATACGGGGGATGAAAAACTGTTTTTT
-,TRBJ2-1,TRBD2,TRBV9,CASSVVAGVWDEQFF,TGTGCCAGCAGCGTAGTAGCGGGAGTATGGGATGAGCAGTTCTTC
-,TRBJ2-5,TRBD2,TRBV7-8,CASSLVRGLAGETQYF,TGTGCCAGCAGCTTAGTCCGAGGACTAGCGGGAGAGACCCAGTACTTC
-,TRBJ1-2,-,TRBV21-1,CASSKGGTDGGYTF,TGTGCCAGCAGCAAAGGAGGGACAGACGGAGGCTACACCTTC
-,TRBJ1-5,-,TRBV30,CAWGSGNAGNQPQHF,TGTGCCTGGGGCTCCGGGAACGCTGGGAATCAGCCCCAGCATTTT
-,TRBJ2-3,-,TRBV30,CARSRGPGDTQYF,TGTGCCCGGAGTCGAGGGCCGGGGGATACGCAGTATTTT
-,TRBJ1-2,-,TRBV28,CASSFPDRPDSYGYTF,TGTGCCAGCAGTTTTCCAGACAGGCCGGACAGTTATGGCTACACCTTC
-,TRBJ2-3,TRBD2,TRBV28,CASSSGLAELTDTQYF,TGTGCCAGCAGTAGCGGACTAGCGGAGCTCACAGATACGCAGTATTTT
-,TRBJ2-3,TRBD2,TRBV14,CASRATSGGTPTDTQYF,TGTGCCAGCAGAGCGACTAGCGGGGGCACACCCACAGATACGCAGTATTTT
-,TRBJ1-2,TRBD1,TRBV11-2,CASSPGTGVNYGYTF,TGTGCCAGCAGCCCAGGGACAGGGGTTAACTATGGCTACACCTTC
-,TRBJ2-3,TRBD2,TRBV7-3,CASSLTSGRSTDTQYF,TGTGCCAGCAGCTTAACTAGCGGGAGAAGCACAGATACGCAGTATTTT
few,TRBJ1-6,-,TRBV5-1,CASSSQGPGNSPLHF,TGCGCCAGCAGCTCTCAGGGCCCGGGTAATTCACCCCTCCACTTT
-,TRBJ2-1,-,TRBV4-3,CASSQESPSSNEQFF,TGCGCCAGCAGCCAAGAGTCCCCTAGCAGCAATGAGCAGTTCTTC
-,TRBJ2-2,TRBD1,TRBV29-1,CSVADRVDTGELFF,TGCAGCGTTGCGGACAGGGTGGACACCGGGGAGCTGTTTTTT
-,TRBJ2-3,TRBD2,TRBV4-3,CASSQVSLAGDTQYF,TGCGCCAGCAGCCAAGTTTCACTAGCGGGAGATACGCAGTATTTT
few,TRBJ1-2,-,TRBV6-1,CASSPSWRNYGYTF,TGTGCCAGCAGCCCCTCATGGCGGAACTATGGCTACACCTTC
-,TRBJ2-5,-,TRBV5-6,CASSLVGVPQETQYF,TGTGCCAGCAGCTTGGTCGGGGTACCACAAGAGACCCAGTACTTC
-,TRBJ2-7,TRBD2,TRBV7-8,CASSFLAGWYEQYF,TGTGCCAGCAGCTTCCTAGCGGGATGGTACGAGCAGTACTTC
few,TRBJ2-2,TRBD2,TRBV9,CASSVTAGKNTGELFF,TGTGCCAGCAGCGTAACAGCGGGAAAGAACACCGGGGAGCTGTTTTTT
-,TRBJ2-7,-,TRBV14,CASSLRQGSSYEQYF,TGTGCCAGCAGCCTCCGTCAGGGGAGCTCCTACGAGCAGTACTTC
-,TRBJ1-3,-,TRBV25-1,CASSELGFSGNTIYF,TGTGCCAGCAGTGAACTCGGTTTCTCTGGAAACACCATATATTTT
once,TRBJ2-1,-,TRBV29-1,CSVERESAYNEQFF,TGCAGCGTAGAGAGGGAATCGGCCTACAATGAGCAGTTCTTC
-,TRBJ1-5,-,TRBV27,CASSVAFRRPQHF,TGTGCCAGCAGTGTGGCATTCCGGAGGCCCCAGCATTTT
few,TRBJ2-4,-,TRBV5-1,CASSLPGENIQYF,TGCGCCAGCAGCTTGCCAGGGGAGAACATTCAGTACTTC
-,TRBJ1-5,TRBD1,TRBV27,CASSTSGTGALGNQPQHF,TGTGCCAGCAGTACCTCCGGGACAGGGGCCCTGGGCAATCAGCCCCAGCATTTT
-,TRBJ2-7,TRBD2,TRBV5-5,CASSLGPGSGLAGAEQYF,TGTGCCAGCAGCTTGGGGCCGGGCTCCGGACTAGCGGGAGCAGAGCAGTACTTC
-,TRBJ2-7,TRBD1,TRBV4-3,CASSQDPGTGGDEQYF,TGCGCCAGCAGCCAAGACCCCGGGACAGGGGGAGACGAGCAGTACTTC